The source of this TCR beta chain is a study of radiation and T cells in renal cell carcinoma (TCRdb year 2020). With regard to the full study: A total of 53 samples underwent TCR beta sequencing, made up of some 26 tumors and about 27 peripheral blood samples. In the approximately 53 samples combined, around 3.9 million unique CDR3 nucleotide sequences were found, encoding about 2.7 million unique CDR3 amino acid sequences.

Reading the label with the study, this specimen's time point is: tumor resected at nephrectomy. What the treatment or condition label conveys for this sample: treatment-naive control, cytoreductive nephrectomy. Control tumors were obtained from treatment-naive renal cell carcinoma patients in whom cytoreductive nephrectomy was performed without prior radiation. All patients had renal cell carcinoma with clear cell pathology. The control tumors sequenced for TCR were resected between the early 2010s and the mid-2010s from some 10 males and a few females whose median age was approximately 59 years (range roughly 40 to 85). Tumor processing involved mechanical dissociation, digestion with collagenase/hyaluronidase at 37 degrees C, handling in gentleMACS C tubes, and storage in liquid nitrogen. Genomic DNA for TCR sequencing was prepared using the QIAamp DNA Blood Mini Kit (Qiagen). The analyses included just those samples that passed every quality control check.

The immunoSEQ kit was used, according to the manufacturer's recommendations, to generate TCR beta libraries from genomic DNA. To prepare the libraries, a first multiplex PCR with proprietary primers was run, followed by a second PCR that added unique barcodes, and a bead cleanup was done after each round. A kit-provided positive control reaction and a negative control reaction were included in every sample batch. The final libraries underwent checking on an Agilent 4200 TapeStation D1000 ScreenTape, volumetric pooling, and quantification by qPCR. Sequencing was performed on an Illumina NextSeq500 using a MidOutput 150-cycle cartridge, with 156 Read1 cycles, 15 Index1 cycles, and the kit custom primers. The pooled library was loaded at 0.8 to 1 pM with a roughly 20% PhiX control spike-in. The study's own analysis went as follows. Vendor-processed data were analyzed in R, with a clonotype defined as all T cells sharing the same CDR3 nucleotide sequence. For clone abundance analyses, frequencies were normalized to the 10,000 most abundant clones in each sample. Public T cell clones, averaging fewer than five per sample, were removed before analysis. The dominant motif analysis was done with ImmunoMap using the PAM10 matrix, a gap penalty of 30, and a homology threshold of 0.3, and motifs with a cumulative frequency of at least 0.01 were considered dominant. The table comes from immuneACCESS by way of TCRdb, which keeps in-frame sequences with V and J called. Part of the clones is missing from these tables; in studies checked, under half for an unresolved V gene and the rest for unknown reasons. V, J and clone size derive from that table, while D and trimming were established from the DNA sequence. In this sample the table shows roughly 14,000 clones, about three fifths of which occur a single time. Of the sample, approximately 15% falls within the top ten clones.

Findings and caveats that apply to the study as a whole: The single-armed trial design could not address effects of radiation dose or scheduling on the TCR repertoire. TCR clonality was higher in irradiated tumors than in controls, as the top 100 clonotypes made up an average of approximately 54% of the repertoire in irradiated tumors compared with approximately 45% in nephrectomy-only tumors. Because only small tumor regions of around 1 g were available, the study did not capture intratumoral heterogeneity. Compared with control tumors, irradiated tumors had a greater number of dominant CDR3 motifs, and these motifs made up a bigger portion of the repertoire.

This clone was found a few times. The antigen this receptor binds is unknown. No base-level quality is on record; no much larger clone is a single base apart. Sequences SEHNR (CDR1) and FQNEAQ (CDR2) are obtained from the germline V gene (reference sequence). Cut back by 0 bases and 2 bases, the V and J ends lie 11 bases apart. Its CDR3 holds 15 amino acids, cysteine through phenylalanine. The sequence is cut down to CDR3 DNA, 45 bases in frame from base 1. This clonotype originated in a man aged 55 to 70 with renal cell carcinoma. The rearranged chain carries TRBV7-9 and TRBJ2-7; the D segment cannot be called with confidence. The sample consisted of tumor tissue, taken from a patient whose treatment was nephrectomy without radiotherapy. The base sequence is TGTGCCAGCAGCTTAGCTCATGGGGTAACCTACGAGCAGTACTTC. Protein translation: CASSLAHGVTYEQYF.